This T cell receptor (beta chain) emerged from a study of Graves' ophthalmopathy and Graves' hyperthyroidism. On the study more broadly: Blood was drawn at initial diagnosis, before any treatment. Study-level results: Clonotypes were expanded in thyroid at above 0.001 frequency, and most also appeared in blood.

Between the trimmed V and J ends, which lost 2 bases and 2 bases, there was a span of 10 bases. Looked up from germline, CDR1 is SGHVS and CDR2 is FNYEAQ. The CDR3 totals 14 residues. Stable hyperthyroid donors showed no ophthalmopathy during 18 months follow-up. RNA served as the template for amplifying TCR beta CDR3 regions. Second-round multiplex PCR came after first-round RT-PCR with HTBI primers. One entry per CDR3 protein, called by TCRdb with MiXCR from the multiplex PCR reads. The table shows 400,000 to 450,000 distinct CDR3 sequences, with around a fifth occurring only once. This clonotype was found many times. Its antigen is not known.

Sequenced: peripheral blood. The V gene is TRBV7-6, the J gene TRBJ2-7; D is possibly TRBD1 (5 bases). The receptor was isolated from a woman between 18 and 30 years old with stable Graves' hyperthyroidism. In DNA form, the CDR3 reads TGTGCCAGCAGCTTACAGGGTCGCCCCTACGAGCAGTACTTC. The encoded protein is CASSLQGRPYEQYF. Complete variable domain (other parts from reference TRBV7-6 and TRBJ2-7): GAGVSQSPRYKVTKRGQDVALRCDPISGHVSLYWYRQALGQGPEFLTYFNYEAQQDKSGLPNDRFSAERPEGSISTLTIQRTEQRDSAMYRCASSLQGRPYEQYFGPGTRLTVT.